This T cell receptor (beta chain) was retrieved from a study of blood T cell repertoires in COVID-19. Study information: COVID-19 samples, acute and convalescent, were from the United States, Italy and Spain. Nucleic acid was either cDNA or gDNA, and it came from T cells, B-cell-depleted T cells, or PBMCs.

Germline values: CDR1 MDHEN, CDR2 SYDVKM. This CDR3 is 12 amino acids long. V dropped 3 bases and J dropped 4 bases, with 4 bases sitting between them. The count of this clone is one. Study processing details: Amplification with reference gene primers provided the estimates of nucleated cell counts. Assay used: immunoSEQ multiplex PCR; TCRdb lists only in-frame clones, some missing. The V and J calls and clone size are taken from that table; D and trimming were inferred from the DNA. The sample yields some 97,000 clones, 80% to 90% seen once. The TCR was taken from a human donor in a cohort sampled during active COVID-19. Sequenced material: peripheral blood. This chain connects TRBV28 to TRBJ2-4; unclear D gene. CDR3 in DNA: TGTGCCAGCAGTTTTCGGAAAAACATTCAGTACTTC. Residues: CASSFRKNIQYF.